A single sample is the source of the 5 T cell receptor beta chains below, sequenced in a study of PD-L1 blockade in urothelial cancer. Sequencing was performed with immunoSEQ multiplex PCR; in TCRdb, only in-frame clones are kept and a portion is missing. The table lists around 40,000 clones, 85% of them singletons. Time point specified: peripheral blood 6 weeks after treatment start. This specimen consisted of PBMCs, obtained around atezolizumab (anti-PD-L1) treatment. The receptor source for this set is a man between 65 and 85 years old with urothelial cancer.

The genes are TRBV6-6 and TRBJ1-2, with a tentative D call TRBD1 (6 bases). The CDR3 spans 12 residues. Germline lookup yields CDR1 MNHNY and CDR2 SVGAGI (reference sequence). V was pared by 4 bases and J by 8 bases, with 11 bases between. CDR3 amino acids: CASSSSGVGYTF. CDR3 nucleotide sequence: TGTGCCAGCAGTTCATCAGGGGTCGGCTACACCTTC.

This sequence joins TRBV6-6 and TRBJ1-1, with TRBD1 matching over 12 bases. Germline lookup yields CDR1 MNHNY and CDR2 SVGAGI (reference sequence). There are 16 residues in the CDR3. The junction had 8 bases not matched to a gene; V was cut back by 4 bases and J by 5 bases. CDR3 residues: CASSWGQGAIWTEAFF. CDR3 coding DNA: TGTGCCAGCAGTTGGGGACAGGGGGCCATTTGGACTGAAGCTTTCTTT.

This sequence joins TRBV2 and TRBJ2-7, with 9 bases matching TRBD2. Germline V CDR1 and CDR2: SNHLY, FYNNEI. This CDR3 is built from 14 residues. V lost 7 bases and J lost 6; bases outside the gene matches: 10. As DNA, the CDR3 is TGTGCCAGCAAAGGGTCGCGGGAGGGCCCCGAGCAGTACTTC. Translation gives CASKGSREGPEQYF.

The CDR3: CASSLDLWGRRAEAFF. DNA of the CDR3: TGTGCCAGCAGCTTAGATTTATGGGGGAGGAGGGCTGAAGCTTTCTTT. The chain uses TRBV11-2 and TRBJ1-1; D possibly corresponds to TRBD1 (5 bases). This CDR3 comprises 16 residues. Trimming removed 0 bases from V and 6 bases from J, with 17 bases in between. In germline, CDR1 is SGHAT, CDR2 FQNNGV.

The chain employs TRBV29-1 and TRBJ2-1; the match to TRBD1 covers 7 bases. Germline CDR1 is SQVTM and CDR2 is ANQGSEA. The CDR3 covers 15 residues. Losses at the gene ends were 6 bases for V and 6 bases for J; bases not matched to a gene: 14. The CDR3 loop is CSVPTGPSLANEQFF. The DNA of the CDR3 is TGCAGCGTCCCGACAGGGCCTAGCTTGGCCAATGAGCAGTTCTTC.